Following are 27 T cell receptor beta chains from one sample sequenced in a study of T-cell memory formation after mild COVID-19 (dated by TCRdb to the early 2020s). Receptor amplification or capture employed 5' RACE. Instrument used: Illumina NovaSeq 6000. TCRdb cleaned the public reads at Q25 with fastp, built clones with MiXCR and kept in-frame beta chains. Merged by CDR3 protein, the rows form single entries marked with the most common genes and DNA. In all, the sample holds around 340,000 distinct CDR3 sequences, and 13% of those were seen once. 20% to 25% of the sample comes from the top ten. The sequencing input was PBMCs or a T cell subset sorted from them (not recorded which). Source of these receptors: a man aged 18 to 29 who had mild COVID-19 (a few samples of this study predate the infection). The sample titles of this study are shuffled in the database, so cell type and time point are left out; the donor was told from shared clones.

This clonotype has a handful of counts. This sequence joins TRBV18 and TRBJ2-4; weak D call: TRBD2 (6 bases). Between the trimmed V and J ends, which lost 5 bases and 6 bases, there was a span of 17 bases. CDR1 is KGHSH, CDR2 LQKENI, per germline. CDR3 length: 15 amino acids. The CDR3 DNA sequence: TGTGCCAGCTCAAGACCCCCTGCGGGGCGAAACATTCAGTACTTC. It encodes CASSRPPAGRNIQYF.

This sequence joins TRBV4-1 and TRBJ1-2; D gene uncertain. This CDR3 contains 13 residues. Trimming pared 2 bases from V and 4 bases from J, leaving 8 bases between. The germline V gene encodes CDR1 MGHRA and CDR2 YSYEKL. The CDR3 reads CASSQYGAYGYTF. The DNA of the CDR3 is TGCGCCAGCAGCCAATACGGAGCCTATGGCTACACCTTC.

The chain links TRBV15 to TRBJ2-1; 16 bases match TRBD2. V was pared by 5 bases and J by 2 bases, with 6 bases of the junction left unmatched. The CDR3 is 18 residues long. Germline V gene sequence: CDR1 LNHNV, CDR2 YYDKDF (reference sequence). The CDR3 nucleotides are TGTGCCACCAGCGGACCGGGACTAGCGGGGGGGGCCTACAATGAGCAGTTCTTC. Encoded protein: CATSGPGLAGGAYNEQFF.

There are many counts of this clonotype. One end of the junction is discordant with germline, which a read error may explain. This sequence joins TRBV5-1 and TRBJ2-3; D remains ambiguous. The CDR3 sequence is 12 residues long. Germline CDR1 and CDR2: SGHRS and YFSETQ. CDR3 DNA: TGTGCCAGCAGTTCTAGCACAGATACGCAGTATTTT. Its translation is CASSSSTDTQYF.

This clonotype has only a few counts. The V gene is TRBV12-3 or TRBV12-4, the J gene TRBJ2-7; either TRBD1 or TRBD2 may fit D (6 bases each). The V end was cut by 5 bases, the J end by 6 bases, with 11 bases between. The CDR3 has 12 amino acids. The CDR3 region is CASSTGTAEQYF. CDR3 sequence (DNA): TGTGCCAGCAGTACAGGGACTGCCGAGCAGTACTTC.

DNA for the CDR3: TGTGCCACCAGCAGTAGACGGGACGGCCTTCCCTATGGCTACACCTTC. This codes for CATSSRRDGLPYGYTF. J is TRBJ1-2 and V is TRBV15; weak D call: TRBD1 (5 bases). V was cut by 3 bases and J by 4 bases, with 18 bases left in between. There are 16 residues in the CDR3. Germline CDR1 LNHNV, CDR2 YYDKDF (reference sequence).

This clonotype was found a few times. The chain couples TRBV5-1 to TRBJ2-3; D is ambiguous. The CDR3 spans 13 residues. The germline V and J ends were trimmed by 0 bases and 9 bases, with 11 bases remaining between them. CDR1 is SGHRS, CDR2 YFSETQ, per germline. CDR3 in DNA: TGCGCCAGCAGCTTGGGGAGTACGTCAACGCAGTATTTT. It specifies CASSLGSTSTQYF.

V is TRBV11-2 and J is TRBJ2-2; 7 nucleotides align to TRBD2. The CDR3 runs 16 residues. The V and J ends lost 1 base and 7 bases, in that order; junction bases with no gene match: 9. The germline CDR1 and CDR2 sequences are SGHAT and FQNNGV. CDR3 amino acids: CASSLVTGGFSGELFF. The DNA of the CDR3 is TGTGCCAGCAGCTTAGTAACGGGGGGATTCAGCGGGGAGCTGTTTTTT.

This clonotype was counted between two and nine times. This chain uses TRBV10-3 with TRBJ1-2; no clear D gene. V lost 7 bases, J lost 6 bases, and 15 bases lay in between. Germline CDR1 and CDR2: ENHRY and SYGVKD. The CDR3 is 13 residues long. In nucleotides, the CDR3 is TGTGCCATCACCAGAGCGGACGCCCATGGCTACACCTTC. Its protein product is CAITRADAHGYTF.

This clonotype has a handful of counts. The chain has TRBV10-3 and TRBJ2-3; TRBD2 matches at 9 bases. Germline CDR1 and CDR2: ENHRY and SYGVKD. This CDR3 has 15 amino acids. V was pared by 4 bases and J by 2 bases, with 4 bases of the junction left unmatched. The CDR3 protein is CAISVLAGFTDTQYF. The DNA of the CDR3 is TGTGCCATCAGTGTTCTAGCGGGGTTCACAGATACGCAGTATTTT.

The chain joins TRBV7-2 to TRBJ1-4; tentative D call: TRBD1 (6 bases). V gave up 0 bases and J gave up 6 bases, with 20 bases separating them. CDR1 is SGHTA, CDR2 FQGNSA, per germline. This CDR3 contains 18 residues. CDR3 in amino acids: CASSLAVAHTGNHEKLFF. The CDR3 DNA follows: TGTGCCAGCAGCTTAGCGGTGGCCCATACAGGGAATCATGAAAAACTGTTTTTT.

This clonotype was detected only a few times. The CDR3 DNA is TGTGCCAGCAGTTTGGACAGCCGATCAGCCCAGCATTTT. Protein product: CASSLDSRSAQHF. This chain links TRBV12-3 or TRBV12-4 with TRBJ1-5, with a possible D match to TRBD1 (6 bases). The length of the CDR3 is 13 residues. V lost 3 bases, J lost 11 bases, and 14 bases lay in between.

The sample holds a few counts of this clonotype. The chain has TRBV6-6 and TRBJ2-7, with D perhaps given as TRBD1 or TRBD2 (5 bases each). The CDR3 covers 11 residues. Germline lookup yields CDR1 MNHNY and CDR2 SVGAGI (reference sequence). The V end lost 6 bases, the J end lost 5 bases, and 8 bases lay between the germline ends. This CDR3 is CASRMGDEQYV. CDR3 bases: TGTGCCAGCAGAATGGGGGACGAGCAGTACGTC.

CDR3 protein: CASRNPGGTGELFF. The CDR3 bases are TGCGCCAGCAGGAATCCAGGGGGCACCGGGGAGCTGTTTTTT. The rearrangement joins TRBV5-1 to TRBJ2-2, with 7 bases that match TRBD1. V shed 5 bases and J 4 bases; nucleotides not matched to a gene: 5. Germline V gene sequence: CDR1 SGHRS, CDR2 YFSETQ. The CDR3 consists of 14 residues.

This chain uses TRBV10-1 with TRBJ2-7, with 9 bases aligning to TRBD1. The CDR3 length is 16 residues. The germline CDR1 and CDR2 sequences are WNHNN and SYGVQD (reference sequence). The V and J ends lost 3 bases and 1 base, in that order; junction bases with no gene match: 7. The CDR3 reads CASSDNGQGPSYEQYV. The CDR3 DNA follows: TGCGCCAGCAGTGATAATGGACAGGGGCCATCCTACGAGCAGTACGTC.

This clonotype was seen only a few times. CDR3 protein: CATSLGEYYGYTF. For the CDR3, the DNA is TGTGCCACCAGTCTCGGGGAGTACTATGGCTACACCTTC. This chain connects TRBV24-1 to TRBJ1-2; no clear D. The V gene lost 6 bases and the J gene lost 3 bases, with 10 bases spanning the gap. CDR1 and CDR2 from the germline V gene are KGHDR and SFDVKD. The CDR3 spans 13 residues.

This clonotype was detected a few times. The J gene is TRBJ1-2, the V gene TRBV29-1; 7 bases are a match to TRBD1. CDR1 is SQVTM, CDR2 ANQGSEA, per germline. This CDR3 contains 13 residues. Germline trimming cut 7 bases from V and 2 bases from J; bases unmatched to any gene: 7. The CDR3 region has the DNA TGCAGCGCCTTGGGACAGACGAACTATGGCTACACCTTC. This gives the protein CSALGQTNYGYTF.

In this sample, this clonotype turned up many times. This chain links TRBV9 with TRBJ1-6, with D unclear. The CDR3 spans 15 residues. Germline V gene data show CDR1 as SGDLS and CDR2 as YYNGEE. V was cut by 0 bases and J by 2 bases, with 6 bases left in between. The CDR3 coding sequence is TGTGCCAGCAGCGTAGGGAAGGCCTATAATTCACCCCTCCACTTT. Protein product: CASSVGKAYNSPLHF.

This clonotype was observed a few times. This chain connects TRBV15 to TRBJ1-1, with D perhaps matching TRBD1 (5 bases). The CDR3 spans 13 residues. V was cut by 9 bases and J by 2 bases, with 13 bases left in between. CDR1 and CDR2 from the germline V gene are LNHNV and YYDKDF (reference sequence). This CDR3 is CATTEGTNTEAFF. In nucleotides, the CDR3 is TGTGCCACTACGGAAGGGACTAACACTGAAGCTTTCTTT.

The rearrangement links TRBV12-3 or TRBV12-4 to TRBJ1-1; perhaps TRBD1 as D (6 bases). The CDR3 runs 16 residues. The germline V and J ends were trimmed by 2 bases and 5 bases, with 18 bases remaining between them. The CDR3 sequence: CASSLSGGLAWTEAFF. CDR3 DNA sequence: TGTGCCAGCAGTTTATCGGGGGGCCTGGCATGGACTGAAGCTTTCTTT.

There are a few counts of this clonotype. The V and J genes are TRBV5-1 and TRBJ1-1, with unresolved D. CDR1 and CDR2 (germline): SGHRS, YFSETQ. The CDR3 totals 14 residues. Trimming took off 0 bases at V and 2 bases at J, with 8 bases between the two ends. The CDR3 spells CASSLDLVNTEAFF. The CDR3 nucleotides read TGCGCCAGCAGCTTGGATTTGGTTAACACTGAAGCTTTCTTT.

The chain's CDR3 is CASRLTDDQPQHF. The CDR3 nucleotides read TGTGCCAGCCGGCTGACAGACGATCAGCCCCAGCATTTT. This chain joins TRBV18 and TRBJ1-5, with TRBD1 as a possible D gene (5 bases). Trimming left V 8 bases short and J 5 bases short, with 13 bases between. The germline V gene has CDR1 KGHSH and CDR2 LQKENI. The CDR3 totals 13 residues.

This clonotype turned up a few times. The rearrangement joins TRBV29-1 to TRBJ2-2; D not certain. This CDR3 spans 14 amino acids. The V gene's germline CDR1 is SQVTM and CDR2 ANQGSEA. The ends were cut back, 2 bases at V and 3 bases at J, with 10 bases in the middle. The CDR3: CSVESVSHTGELFF. Written as DNA, the CDR3 is TGCAGCGTTGAATCTGTTTCTCACACCGGGGAGCTGTTTTTT.

This clonotype has only a few counts. The rearrangement links TRBV5-1 to TRBJ2-1; the match to TRBD2 covers 7 bases. V shed 5 bases and J 0 bases; nucleotides not matched to a gene: 8. The CDR3 length is 16 residues. Germline CDR1 is SGHRS and CDR2 is YFSETQ. CDR3 in DNA: TGCGCCAGCAGTCCGAAAACTAGCGCCTCCTACAATGAGCAGTTCTTC. Translating gives CASSPKTSASYNEQFF.

This clonotype was seen at least ten times. This sequence joins TRBV12-3 or TRBV12-4 and TRBJ1-1, with TRBD1 as a possible D gene (6 bases). The CDR3 has 13 amino acids. V shed 2 bases and J shed 4 bases, with 8 bases lying between them. Written as DNA, the CDR3 is TGTGCCAGCAGTTTAACAGGGACCACTGAAGCTTTCTTT. As protein: CASSLTGTTEAFF.

This clonotype has just a few counts. The chain combines TRBV25-1 with TRBJ2-7; TRBD1 matches at 9 bases. Germline values: CDR1 MGHDK, CDR2 SYGVNS. The CDR3 loop spans 15 amino acids. V trimming: 6 bases; J trimming: 4 bases; junction bases outside the gene matches: 10. As DNA, the CDR3 is TGTGCCAGCAGCGCCTTTGAGGACAGGGGTTACGAGCAGTACTTC. Protein sequence: CASSAFEDRGYEQYF.

The chain couples TRBV4-3 to TRBJ1-1, with TRBD1 as a possible D gene (5 bases). With 3 bases removed from V and 1 base from J, the gap between germline ends came to 12 bases. The CDR3 extends over 15 amino acids. The germline V gene encodes CDR1 LGHNA and CDR2 YSLEER. CDR3 bases: TGCGCCAGCAGCCAGGAGGCAACAGGGAACACTGAAGCTTTCTTT. It is translated as CASSQEATGNTEAFF.